This is a list of T cell receptor beta chains from one sample in a study of response to subunit inactivated influenza vaccine. MiXCR, applied by TCRdb to the RT-PCR reads, yields one record per CDR3 protein. The repertoire holds more than 550,000 distinct CDR3 sequences, with 12% as singletons. The sequences come from PBMCs from blood, collected on the day of vaccination. The receptors originated from a man aged 50-59 years who received an inactivated influenza vaccine. Both conserved end residues are part of each CDR3. The D gene is left open where the match is weak. Clone size is stated in some rows and not others, as once, few, many or a class when expanded.

d_gene: -; abundance: few; len: 12; j_gene: TRBJ2-1; v_gene: TRBV12-3/TRBV12-4; CDR3nt: TGTGCCAGCAGTTTACCAGGGCTGAAGTCGGCCTTC; CDR3aa: CASSLPGLKSAF
d_gene: -; abundance: few; len: 15; j_gene: TRBJ2-1; v_gene: TRBV25-1; CDR3nt: TGTGCCAGCACCAGGGCGGGGGCCTCCTACAATGAGCAGTTCTTC; CDR3aa: CASTRAGASYNEQFF
d_gene: TRBD2; abundance: few; len: 16; j_gene: TRBJ2-3; v_gene: TRBV28; CDR3nt: TGTGCCAGCAGTCTCTTACTAGCGGGAGGGCCAGATACGCAGTATTTT; CDR3aa: CASSLLLAGGPDTQYF
d_gene: TRBD1; abundance: many; len: 13; j_gene: TRBJ1-2; v_gene: TRBV20-1; CDR3nt: TGCAGTGCGGGGGCACAGGGGCAATATGGCTACACCTTC; CDR3aa: CSAGAQGQYGYTF
d_gene: -; abundance: -; len: 16; j_gene: TRBJ2-3; v_gene: TRBV5-1; CDR3nt: TGCGCCAGCAGCTCCACGGCCGGAGGGACCACAGATACGCAGTATTTT; CDR3aa: CASSSTAGGTTDTQYF
d_gene: -; abundance: many; len: 12; j_gene: TRBJ2-3; v_gene: TRBV7-9; CDR3nt: TGTGCCAGCAGCACCAACACAGATACGCAGTATTTT; CDR3aa: CASSTNTDTQYF
d_gene: -; abundance: many; len: 12; j_gene: TRBJ2-5; v_gene: TRBV2; CDR3nt: TGTGCCAGCAGTGTACCGGGAGAGACCCAGTACTTC; CDR3aa: CASSVPGETQYF
d_gene: TRBD1; abundance: -; len: 16; j_gene: TRBJ2-7; v_gene: TRBV5-6; CDR3nt: TGTGCCAGCAGCTTGGTTTCGCGGACAGGCGTCTACGAGCAGTACTTC; CDR3aa: CASSLVSRTGVYEQYF
d_gene: -; abundance: -; len: 14; j_gene: TRBJ2-7; v_gene: TRBV5-1; CDR3nt: TGCGCCAGCAGCTTGTCTGGGAACGCCTACGAGCAGTACTTC; CDR3aa: CASSLSGNAYEQYF
d_gene: TRBD2; abundance: -; len: 16; j_gene: TRBJ2-1; v_gene: TRBV28; CDR3nt: TGTGCCAGCAGTTCAGACCCGGGAGGTCCTTACAATGAGCAGTTCTTC; CDR3aa: CASSSDPGGPYNEQFF
d_gene: -; abundance: few; len: 14; j_gene: TRBJ1-3; v_gene: TRBV15; CDR3nt: TGTGCCACCAGTTTCCGGGACGGAGGAAACACCATATATTTT; CDR3aa: CATSFRDGGNTIYF
d_gene: -; abundance: many; len: 16; j_gene: TRBJ1-6; v_gene: TRBV7-4; CDR3nt: TGTGCCAGCAGCTTAGCCCACGGCAGATATAATTCACCCCTCCACTTT; CDR3aa: CASSLAHGRYNSPLHF
d_gene: -; abundance: -; len: 14; j_gene: TRBJ2-3; v_gene: TRBV20-1; CDR3nt: TGCAGTGCTAATTTCGGGGGAGCCACAGATACGCAGTATTTT; CDR3aa: CSANFGGATDTQYF
d_gene: -; abundance: many; len: 15; j_gene: TRBJ2-3; v_gene: TRBV19; CDR3nt: TGTGCCAGTAGCACAGGGTTATCGAACACAGATACGCAGTATTTT; CDR3aa: CASSTGLSNTDTQYF
d_gene: -; abundance: few; len: 15; j_gene: TRBJ2-5; v_gene: TRBV24-1; CDR3nt: TGTGCCACCAGTGATTTCGGGGCAGGTGGAGAGACCCAGTACTTC; CDR3aa: CATSDFGAGGETQYF
d_gene: -; abundance: many; len: 12; j_gene: TRBJ2-7; v_gene: TRBV20-1; CDR3nt: TGCAGTGCTAGTCGACAGAGCTACGAGCAGTACTTC; CDR3aa: CSASRQSYEQYF
d_gene: TRBD2; abundance: few; len: 15; j_gene: TRBJ2-1; v_gene: TRBV12-3/TRBV12-4; CDR3nt: TGTGCCAGCCGAAGGGGCGGGGGGGCAAGAGATGAGCAGTTCTTC; CDR3aa: CASRRGGGARDEQFF
d_gene: -; abundance: few; len: 10; j_gene: TRBJ2-1; v_gene: TRBV20-1; CDR3nt: TGCAGTGCTAGTCACGATGAGCAGTTCTTC; CDR3aa: CSASHDEQFF
d_gene: TRBD2; abundance: -; len: 16; j_gene: TRBJ2-1; v_gene: TRBV20-1; CDR3nt: TGCTGTGCTAGAGATCTGGAAAGCGGGAGCCACAATGAGCAGTTCTTC; CDR3aa: CCARDLESGSHNEQFF
d_gene: TRBD2; abundance: few; len: 16; j_gene: TRBJ2-1; v_gene: TRBV5-1; CDR3nt: TGCGCCAGCAGCCCTGGACTAGCTAGCTCCTACAATGAGCAGTTCTTC; CDR3aa: CASSPGLASSYNEQFF
d_gene: -; abundance: -; len: 13; j_gene: TRBJ2-5; v_gene: TRBV28; CDR3nt: TGTGCCAGCAGTTGGGGGGGCCGAGAGACCCAGTACTTC; CDR3aa: CASSWGGRETQYF
d_gene: -; abundance: -; len: 14; j_gene: TRBJ1-1; v_gene: TRBV12-3/TRBV12-4; CDR3nt: TGTGCCAGCAGTTTATTTTCAGGGTTCGCTGAAGCTTTCTTT; CDR3aa: CASSLFSGFAEAFF
d_gene: -; abundance: few; len: 14; j_gene: TRBJ1-2; v_gene: TRBV24-1; CDR3nt: TGTGCCACCAGTGACCCACAGACTAACTATGGCTACACCTTC; CDR3aa: CATSDPQTNYGYTF
d_gene: TRBD1; abundance: -; len: 15; j_gene: TRBJ2-3; v_gene: TRBV6-1; CDR3nt: TGTGCCAGCAGCCAACGACAGGGGGGCACAGATACGCAGTATTTT; CDR3aa: CASSQRQGGTDTQYF
d_gene: -; abundance: -; len: 17; j_gene: TRBJ2-2; v_gene: TRBV4-3; CDR3nt: TGCGCCAGCAGCCCCCACGTGGGGGCCCTGCCCCCCGGGGAGCTGTTTTTT; CDR3aa: CASSPHVGALPPGELFF
d_gene: -; abundance: few; len: 14; j_gene: TRBJ2-1; v_gene: TRBV5-1; CDR3nt: TGCGCCAGCAGCTTCCGCGGGGTCTACAATGAGCAGTTCTTC; CDR3aa: CASSFRGVYNEQFF
d_gene: TRBD2; abundance: many; len: 14; j_gene: TRBJ2-5; v_gene: TRBV7-9; CDR3nt: TGTGCCAGCAGCTTACTAGCGGTCCAAGAGACCCAGTACTTC; CDR3aa: CASSLLAVQETQYF
d_gene: TRBD2; abundance: few; len: 17; j_gene: TRBJ2-1; v_gene: TRBV12-3/TRBV12-4; CDR3nt: TGTGCCAGCAGTTTACGGCGGGGGGGCTATTCCTACAATGAGCAGTTCTTC; CDR3aa: CASSLRRGGYSYNEQFF
d_gene: -; abundance: many; len: 15; j_gene: TRBJ1-1; v_gene: TRBV4-2; CDR3nt: TGTGCCAGCAGCCAAGAGGTCCGGGACTTCACTGAAGCTTTCTTT; CDR3aa: CASSQEVRDFTEAFF
d_gene: -; abundance: few; len: 15; j_gene: TRBJ2-5; v_gene: TRBV6-1; CDR3nt: TGTGCCAGCAGCCCGTTGTCGGGGCCGAAAGAGACCCAGTACTTC; CDR3aa: CASSPLSGPKETQYF
d_gene: TRBD2; abundance: few; len: 14; j_gene: TRBJ2-7; v_gene: TRBV7-9; CDR3nt: TGTGCCAGCAGCTCCTCCCCGGGGGGTTTCGAGCAGTACTTC; CDR3aa: CASSSSPGGFEQYF
d_gene: -; abundance: -; len: 16; j_gene: TRBJ2-3; v_gene: TRBV5-1; CDR3nt: TGCGCCAGCAGCTTGACTAGTCGCCAAATGGGAGATACGCAGTATTTT; CDR3aa: CASSLTSRQMGDTQYF
d_gene: TRBD2; abundance: -; len: 16; j_gene: TRBJ2-5; v_gene: TRBV12-3/TRBV12-4; CDR3nt: TGTGCCAGCAGTTCCTGGACTAGCGGGTTTGGGGAGACCCAGTACTTC; CDR3aa: CASSSWTSGFGETQYF
d_gene: -; abundance: -; len: 12; j_gene: TRBJ2-3; v_gene: TRBV7-9; CDR3nt: TGTGCCCCCGCGGAGGTCGCAGATACGCAGTATTTT; CDR3aa: CAPAEVADTQYF
d_gene: TRBD2; abundance: -; len: 13; j_gene: TRBJ2-1; v_gene: TRBV2; CDR3nt: TGTGCCAGCAGTAGGCGGGGGTCGGATGAGCAGTTCTTC; CDR3aa: CASSRRGSDEQFF
d_gene: -; abundance: -; len: 14; j_gene: TRBJ2-3; v_gene: TRBV6-2/TRBV6-3; CDR3nt: TGTGCCAGCAGCCGCCCGGGGGGCACAGATACGCAGTATTTT; CDR3aa: CASSRPGGTDTQYF
d_gene: -; abundance: few; len: 15; j_gene: TRBJ1-2; v_gene: TRBV11-2; CDR3nt: TGTGCCAGCAGCTTGCCTAGGACGCCGAAAGACGGCTACACCTTC; CDR3aa: CASSLPRTPKDGYTF
d_gene: -; abundance: few; len: 11; j_gene: TRBJ2-3; v_gene: TRBV20-1; CDR3nt: TGCAGTGCGCAGCCCGGGTATACGCAGTATTTT; CDR3aa: CSAQPGYTQYF
d_gene: -; abundance: few; len: 18; j_gene: TRBJ2-3; v_gene: TRBV4-3; CDR3nt: TGCGCCAGCAGCCAAGAGAGTTCGGGGTGGGAACGGACAGATACGCAGTATTTT; CDR3aa: CASSQESSGWERTDTQYF
d_gene: -; abundance: -; len: 15; j_gene: TRBJ1-1; v_gene: TRBV7-2; CDR3nt: TGTGCCAGCAGCTTAGCGGGCGGGGAGGGAATGTCAGCTTTCTTT; CDR3aa: CASSLAGGEGMSAFF
d_gene: -; abundance: -; len: 14; j_gene: TRBJ2-2; v_gene: TRBV5-1; CDR3nt: TGCGCCAGCAGCCCCGACCAGAACACCGGGGAGCTGTTTTTT; CDR3aa: CASSPDQNTGELFF
d_gene: TRBD2; abundance: -; len: 15; j_gene: TRBJ2-5; v_gene: TRBV5-5; CDR3nt: TGTGCCAGCAGCGCAGGGACTAGCTATCGGGAGACCCAGTACTTC; CDR3aa: CASSAGTSYRETQYF
d_gene: TRBD2; abundance: few; len: 14; j_gene: TRBJ2-1; v_gene: TRBV5-4; CDR3nt: TGTGCCAGCAGCCCCAAGCGGGGTGGCAATGAGCAGTTCTTC; CDR3aa: CASSPKRGGNEQFF
d_gene: -; abundance: few; len: 15; j_gene: TRBJ2-5; v_gene: TRBV7-2; CDR3nt: TGTGCCAGCACCCAGGACAGCCTATACCAAGAGACCCAGTACTTC; CDR3aa: CASTQDSLYQETQYF
d_gene: TRBD2; abundance: few; len: 11; j_gene: TRBJ2-1; v_gene: TRBV13; CDR3nt: TGTGCCAGCAGCCCGGGAGGGCCCCCGTTCTTC; CDR3aa: CASSPGGPPFF
d_gene: -; abundance: few; len: 15; j_gene: TRBJ2-5; v_gene: TRBV12-3/TRBV12-4; CDR3nt: TGTGCCAGCAGTCAATACTCCGGGGGCCGGGAGACCCAGTACTTC; CDR3aa: CASSQYSGGRETQYF
d_gene: TRBD2; abundance: few; len: 16; j_gene: TRBJ2-4; v_gene: TRBV20-1; CDR3nt: TGCAGTGCTAGCCTCGGGACTAGCGTAGCCAAAAACATTCAGTACTTC; CDR3aa: CSASLGTSVAKNIQYF
d_gene: TRBD1; abundance: -; len: 16; j_gene: TRBJ2-1; v_gene: TRBV20-1; CDR3nt: TGCTGTGCTCCTAGTTATCAGGGGGCCCACTACAATGAGCAGTTCTTC; CDR3aa: CCAPSYQGAHYNEQFF
d_gene: TRBD1; abundance: -; len: 15; j_gene: TRBJ1-5; v_gene: TRBV24-1; CDR3nt: TGTGCCACCAGTGATTCACAGGGGGACAATCAGCCCCAGCATTTT; CDR3aa: CATSDSQGDNQPQHF
d_gene: -; abundance: many; len: 14; j_gene: TRBJ2-7; v_gene: TRBV5-6; CDR3nt: TGTGCCAGCAGCTTGGCTGCCAGGGCCTACGAGCAGTACTTC; CDR3aa: CASSLAARAYEQYF
d_gene: TRBD1; abundance: few; len: 16; j_gene: TRBJ2-3; v_gene: TRBV4-3; CDR3nt: TGCGCCAGCAGCCCATACCAGGACAGGGGGGCAGATACGCAGTATTTT; CDR3aa: CASSPYQDRGADTQYF
d_gene: TRBD2; abundance: -; len: 15; j_gene: TRBJ2-1; v_gene: TRBV27; CDR3nt: TGTGCCAGCAGTTCACTGACTAGCGGGGTCAGTGAGCAGTTCTTC; CDR3aa: CASSSLTSGVSEQFF
d_gene: -; abundance: -; len: 15; j_gene: TRBJ2-5; v_gene: TRBV11-1; CDR3nt: TGTGCCAGCAGCCGGGGGACACTACACCAAGAGACCCAGTACTTC; CDR3aa: CASSRGTLHQETQYF
d_gene: -; abundance: -; len: 16; j_gene: TRBJ2-2; v_gene: TRBV11-2; CDR3nt: TGTGCCAGCAGCTTTATAATGAATCGGAACACCGGGGAGCTGTTTTTT; CDR3aa: CASSFIMNRNTGELFF